This T cell receptor (beta chain) was observed in a study of blood T cell repertoires in COVID-19. TCRdb's table, derived via immunoSEQ multiplex PCR, lists solely in-frame clones and lacks some. In the table there are roughly 250,000 clones, 87% of which are singletons. Germline trimming cut 0 bases from V and 4 bases from J; bases unmatched to any gene: 3. The CDR3 runs 14 residues. From germline, CDR1 is SGHRS and CDR2 YFSETQ. This clone has just a few counts. This sample includes further DNA sequences coding for the same CDR3. Material for sequencing was PBMCs or T cells enriched from blood (not recorded which). The TCR sequence derives from a young woman with acute COVID-19. The genes are TRBV5-1 and TRBJ2-7; 8 bases are shared with TRBD1. The CDR3 DNA reads TGCGCCAGCAGCTTGGCAGGGGGCGGTTACGAGCAGTACTTC. It specifies CASSLAGGGYEQYF. Filled out from reference TRBV5-1 and TRBJ2-7, the complete variable domain reads KAGVTQTPRYLIKTRGQQVTLSCSPISGHRSVSWYQQTPGQGLQFLFEYFSETQRNKGNFPGRFSGRQFSNSRSEMNVSTLELGDSALYLCASSLAGGGYEQYFGPGTRLTVT.